A selection of T cell receptor beta chains follows, all from one sample in a study of blood T cells in healthy people across ages. TCRdb analysed the 5' RACE reads with MiXCR anew, one entry per CDR3 protein. Counted here are 920,000 or so distinct CDR3 sequences, 45% occurring once; the ten biggest clones make up approximately 17%. The sequenced material came from blood. The receptors come from an older woman in good health. Each CDR3 is given with its conserved first and last residue. D genes are given only for firm matches. Expanded clones are given a class, and other clones once, few, many or no size at all.

>NA|TRBV6-5|TRBJ1-6|16|TRBD1
CASSYKTGVVNSPLHF
TGTGCCAGCAGTTACAAGACAGGGGTCGTTAATTCACCCCTCCACTTT
>NA|TRBV11-2|TRBJ2-2|14|TRBD2
CASSWRGGAGELFF
TGTGCCAGCAGCTGGCGGGGGGGAGCCGGGGAGCTGTTTTTT
>NA|TRBV6-1|TRBJ1-5|15|TRBD1
CASSEAATGVQPQHF
TGTGCCAGCAGTGAAGCCGCCACAGGGGTTCAGCCCCAGCATTTT
>NA|TRBV4-3|TRBJ2-7|14|NA
CASSQDNGGYEQYF
TGCGCCAGCAGCCAAGATAACGGAGGGTACGAGCAGTACTTC
>NA|TRBV12-3/TRBV12-4|TRBJ1-5|12|NA
CASSRHPQPQHF
TGTGCCAGCAGCCGACATCCCCAGCCCCAGCATTTT
>NA|TRBV7-8|TRBJ2-7|14|NA
CASSLSPRADEQYF
TGTGCCAGCAGCTTAAGCCCTAGGGCGGACGAGCAGTACTTC
>NA|TRBV10-1|TRBJ2-1|13|NA
CASSESSSNERFF
TGCGCCAGCAGTGAGAGTAGTTCCAATGAGCGGTTCTTC
>few|TRBV20-1|TRBJ2-1|14|TRBD2
CSASTSGFYNEQFF
TGCAGTGCTAGTACTAGCGGGTTCTACAATGAGCAGTTCTTC
>NA|TRBV20-1|TRBJ2-1|14|NA
CSASGGEVGNEQFF
TGCAGTGCTAGCGGGGGCGAGGTGGGTAATGAGCAGTTCTTC
>NA|TRBV6-2/TRBV6-3|TRBJ2-7|15|NA
CVSRPTGIRGYEQYF
TGTGTCAGCAGACCTACAGGGATAAGGGGCTACGAGCAGTACTTC
>NA|TRBV6-6|TRBJ1-6|13|TRBD1
CASTKTGYSPLHF
TGTGCCAGCACCAAGACAGGGTATTCACCCCTCCACTTT
>NA|TRBV21-1|TRBJ2-5|16|NA
CASSKAPSGRRWTQYF
TGTGCCAGCAGCAAAGCACCTAGCGGGAGACGGTGGACCCAGTACTTC
>few|TRBV10-3|TRBJ2-7|14|NA
CATQKGPATYEQYF
TGTGCCACCCAAAAAGGGCCTGCTACCTACGAGCAGTACTTC
>NA|TRBV7-6|TRBJ2-3|14|NA
CASTASGGTDTQYF
TGTGCCAGCACCGCCTCGGGGGGCACAGATACGCAGTATTTT
>NA|TRBV2|TRBJ2-3|17|TRBD2
CASSPRTSGMGTDTQYF
TGTGCCAGCAGTCCCCGGACTAGCGGGATGGGGACAGATACGCAGTATTTT
>few|TRBV6-1|TRBJ1-2|15|NA
CASSEVGIPGYGYTF
TGTGCCAGCAGTGAAGTTGGAATACCGGGCTATGGCTACACCTTC
>NA|TRBV7-9|TRBJ1-1|12|NA
CASSLSSAEAFF
TGTGCCAGCAGCTTAAGTTCCGCTGAAGCTTTCTTT
>NA|TRBV7-2|TRBJ2-1|12|NA
CAISRTDRLEFF
TGTGCCATCAGCCGCACCGACCGCCTGGAGTTCTTC
>few|TRBV15|TRBJ2-7|14|NA
CATSRDMGIYEQYF
TGTGCCACCAGCAGAGATATGGGGATCTACGAGCAGTACTTC
>NA|TRBV4-2|TRBJ1-1|14|NA
CASSQDVRDTEAFF
TGTGCCAGCAGCCAAGATGTACGGGACACTGAAGCTTTCTTT
>NA|TRBV5-1|TRBJ2-2|14|NA
CASSLNHPTGELFF
TGCGCCAGCAGCTTGAACCATCCCACCGGGGAGCTGTTTTTT
>NA|TRBV2|TRBJ2-7|16|NA
CASSGLGLAQDNEQYF
TGTGCCAGCAGCGGGCTCGGGTTAGCCCAAGACAATGAGCAGTACTTC
>NA|TRBV15|TRBJ2-1|16|NA
CATSREEAVAYNEQFF
TGTGCCACCAGCAGAGAAGAGGCGGTCGCCTACAATGAGCAGTTCTTC
>few|TRBV29-1|TRBJ2-1|16|TRBD2
CSVDPSVGGRLNEQFF
TGCAGCGTTGACCCGTCGGTGGGCGGGAGGCTCAATGAGCAGTTCTTC
>NA|TRBV20-1|TRBJ1-2|14|TRBD1
CSAILGQGACGYTF
TGCAGTGCTATCTTGGGACAGGGGGCGTGTGGCTACACCTTC
>NA|TRBV19|TRBJ2-5|13|NA
CASNQGHQETQYF
TGTGCCAGTAACCAGGGACACCAAGAGACCCAGTACTTC
>few|TRBV4-1|TRBJ2-7|17|TRBD1
CASSQLPGTGGFREQYF
TGCGCCAGCAGCCAGCTCCCCGGGACAGGGGGCTTTAGGGAGCAGTACTTC
>once|TRBV27|TRBJ2-5|16|TRBD1
CASSLYPGQSNNEQYF
TGTGCCAGCAGTTTATACCCGGGACAGAGCAACAATGAGCAGTACTTC